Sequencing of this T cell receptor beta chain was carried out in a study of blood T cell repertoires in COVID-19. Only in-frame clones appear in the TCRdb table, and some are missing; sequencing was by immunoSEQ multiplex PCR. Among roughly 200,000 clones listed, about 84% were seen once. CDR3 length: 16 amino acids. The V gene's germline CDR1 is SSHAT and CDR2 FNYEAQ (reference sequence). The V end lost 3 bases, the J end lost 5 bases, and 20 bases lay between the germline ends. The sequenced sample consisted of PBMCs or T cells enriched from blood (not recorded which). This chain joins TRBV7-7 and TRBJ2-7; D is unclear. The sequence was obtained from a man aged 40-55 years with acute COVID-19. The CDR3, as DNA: TGTGCCAGCAGCTTGCTCCCCTTGGCCTTACCGAACGAGCAGTACTTC. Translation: CASSLLPLALPNEQYF.